This record looks at one TCR beta chain sequence and its context. The antigen remains undetermined. The data were obtained in a study of Ad26.COV2.S vaccination and SARS-CoV-2 variants. Study-wide findings and caveats: Vaccine recipients surpassed placebo recipients in spike-specific TCR breadth. Post-vaccination spike-specific CD8+ and CD4+ T cell responses reportedly had substantial breadth.

Treatment denoted: some 19 received Ad26.COV2.S at low or high dose, single or two shots; several received placebo; per-sample allocation not given. Specimens were obtained on day 63 following the first vaccine or placebo injection. The protocol was immunoSEQ multiplex PCR, while the TCRdb copy is restricted to in-frame clones and leaves out a portion. The repertoire has approximately 500,000 clones, roughly 89% of them found once; the top ten carry roughly 13%. This CDR3 spans 14 amino acids. Germline V gives CDR1 LNHDA, CDR2 SQIVND (reference sequence). V was pared by 5 bases and J by 7 bases, with 12 bases between.

The chain employs TRBV19 and TRBJ1-6, with a tentative D call TRBD1 (6 bases). The source of this sequence is a person aged 18 to 65 who received the Ad26.COV2.S COVID-19 vaccine or a placebo. Sequencing used peripheral blood, obtained in a trial of Ad26.COV2.S vaccine versus placebo. In DNA, the CDR3 is TGTGCCAGTAGTCTTCAGCAGGGGAATTCACCCCTCCACTTT. Translation gives CASSLQQGNSPLHF.